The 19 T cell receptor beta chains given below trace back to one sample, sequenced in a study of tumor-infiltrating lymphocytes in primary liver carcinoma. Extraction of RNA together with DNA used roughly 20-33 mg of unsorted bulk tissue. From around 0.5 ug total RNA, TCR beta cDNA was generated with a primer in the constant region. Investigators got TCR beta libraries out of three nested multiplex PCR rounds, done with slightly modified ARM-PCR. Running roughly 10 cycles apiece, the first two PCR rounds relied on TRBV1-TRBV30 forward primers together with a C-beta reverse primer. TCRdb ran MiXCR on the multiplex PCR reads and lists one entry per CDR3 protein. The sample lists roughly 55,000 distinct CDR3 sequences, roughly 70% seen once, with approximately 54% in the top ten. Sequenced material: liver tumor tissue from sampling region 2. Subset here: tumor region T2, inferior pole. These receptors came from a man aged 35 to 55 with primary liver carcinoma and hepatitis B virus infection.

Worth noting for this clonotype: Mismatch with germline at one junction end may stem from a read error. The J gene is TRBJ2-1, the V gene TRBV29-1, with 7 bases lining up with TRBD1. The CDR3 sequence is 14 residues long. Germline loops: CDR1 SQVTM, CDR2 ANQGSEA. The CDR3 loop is CRVVETGTYNEQFF. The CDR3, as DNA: TGCCGCGTTGTGGAGACAGGGACATACAATGAGCAGTTCTTC.

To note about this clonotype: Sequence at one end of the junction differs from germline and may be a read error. CDR3 nucleotides: TGTGTCAGCACCCAGTGGGGACATGGCAATGAGCAGTTCTTC. Translated: CVSTQWGHGNEQFF. The chain joins TRBV11-2 to TRBJ2-1; tentatively, D is TRBD1 (6 bases). CDR1 is SGHAT and CDR2 is FQNNGV in the germline V gene. This CDR3 is built from 14 residues.

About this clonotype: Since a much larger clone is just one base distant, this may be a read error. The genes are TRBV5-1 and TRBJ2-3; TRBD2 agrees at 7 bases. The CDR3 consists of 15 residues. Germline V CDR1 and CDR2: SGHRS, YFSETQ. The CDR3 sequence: CVSSLEAGVGDTQYF. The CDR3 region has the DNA TGCGTCAGCAGCTTGGAGGCGGGAGTGGGAGATACGCAGTATTTT.

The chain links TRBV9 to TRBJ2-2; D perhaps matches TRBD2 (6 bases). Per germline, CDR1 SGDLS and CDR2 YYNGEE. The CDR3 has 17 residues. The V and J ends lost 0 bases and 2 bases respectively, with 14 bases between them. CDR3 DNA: TGTGCCAGCAGCGTAGCGTCCGGGAGTCTCAACACCGGGGAGCTGTTTTTT. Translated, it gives CASSVASGSLNTGELFF.

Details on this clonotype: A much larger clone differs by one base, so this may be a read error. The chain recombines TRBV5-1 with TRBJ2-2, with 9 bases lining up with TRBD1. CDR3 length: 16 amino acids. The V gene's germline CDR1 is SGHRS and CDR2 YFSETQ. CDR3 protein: CASSLGTGANIGELFF. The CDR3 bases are TGCGCCAGCAGCTTGGGGACAGGGGCGAACATCGGGGAGCTGTTTTTT.

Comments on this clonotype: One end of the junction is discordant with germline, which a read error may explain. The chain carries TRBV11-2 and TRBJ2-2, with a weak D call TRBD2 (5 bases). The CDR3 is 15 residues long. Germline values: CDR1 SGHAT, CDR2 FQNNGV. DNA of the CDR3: TGTGCCAGCAGCTCTGTGGGATCGAACACCGGGGAGCTGTTTTTC. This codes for CASSSVGSNTGELFF.

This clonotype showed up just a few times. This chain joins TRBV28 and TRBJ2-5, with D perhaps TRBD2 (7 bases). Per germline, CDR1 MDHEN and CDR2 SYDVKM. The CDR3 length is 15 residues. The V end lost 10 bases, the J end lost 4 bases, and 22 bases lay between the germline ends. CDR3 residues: CANKKGEGRRETQYF. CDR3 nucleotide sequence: TGTGCCAACAAAAAGGGGGAGGGGAGGAGAGAGACCCAGTACTTC.

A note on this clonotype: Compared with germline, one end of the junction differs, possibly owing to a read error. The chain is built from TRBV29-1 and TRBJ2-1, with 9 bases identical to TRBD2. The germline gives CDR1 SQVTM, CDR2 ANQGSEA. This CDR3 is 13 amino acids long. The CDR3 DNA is TGCAGCACAGGACTAGCGAGAGCGACTGAGCACTTCTTC. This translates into CSTGLARATEHFF.

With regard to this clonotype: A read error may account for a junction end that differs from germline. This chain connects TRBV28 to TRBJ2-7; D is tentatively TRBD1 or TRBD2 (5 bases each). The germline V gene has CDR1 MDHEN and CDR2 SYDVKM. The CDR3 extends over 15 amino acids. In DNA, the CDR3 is TGTGCCAGCAGTGGGGGACGGCAGGATTCCTACGAGCAGTGCTTC. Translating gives CASSGGRQDSYEQCF. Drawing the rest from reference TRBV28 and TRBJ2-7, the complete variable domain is DVKVTQSSRYLVKRTGEKVFLECVQDMDHENMFWYRQDPGLGLRLIYFSYDVKMKEKGDIPEGYSVSREKKERFSLILESASTNQTSMYLCASSGGRQDSYEQCFGPGTRLTVT.

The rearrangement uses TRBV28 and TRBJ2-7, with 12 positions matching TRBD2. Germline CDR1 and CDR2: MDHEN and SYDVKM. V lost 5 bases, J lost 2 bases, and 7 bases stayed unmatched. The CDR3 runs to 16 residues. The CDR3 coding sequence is TGTGCCAGCAGTACACCTGGACTAGCGGGGACCTACGAGCAGTACTTC. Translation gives CASSTPGLAGTYEQYF.

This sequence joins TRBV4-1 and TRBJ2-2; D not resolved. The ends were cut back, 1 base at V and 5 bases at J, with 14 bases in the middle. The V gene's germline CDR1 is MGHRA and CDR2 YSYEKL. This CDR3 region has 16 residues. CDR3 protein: CASSQADGDRTGELFF. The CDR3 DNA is TGCGCCAGCAGCCAAGCTGATGGAGACCGGACCGGGGAGCTGTTTTTT.

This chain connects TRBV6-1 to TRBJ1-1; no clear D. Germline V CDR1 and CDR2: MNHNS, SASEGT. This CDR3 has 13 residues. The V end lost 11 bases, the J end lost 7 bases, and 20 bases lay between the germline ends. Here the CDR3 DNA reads TGTGCCGCGTCTGTGGAGTTGGGTTGTGAAGCTTTCTTT. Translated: CAASVELGCEAFF.

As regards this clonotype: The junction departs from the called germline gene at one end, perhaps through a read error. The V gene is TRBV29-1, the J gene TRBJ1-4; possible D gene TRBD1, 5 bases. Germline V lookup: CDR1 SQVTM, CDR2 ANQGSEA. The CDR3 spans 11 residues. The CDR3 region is CSVVTVEKLLF. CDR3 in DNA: TGCAGCGTTGTGACAGTCGAAAAACTGCTTTTT.

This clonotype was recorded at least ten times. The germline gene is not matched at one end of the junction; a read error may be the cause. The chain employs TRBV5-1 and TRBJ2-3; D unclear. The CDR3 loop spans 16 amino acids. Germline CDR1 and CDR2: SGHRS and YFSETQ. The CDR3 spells CAGSLNGRASTDTQYF. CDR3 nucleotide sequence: TGCGCCGGCAGCTTGAACGGCCGTGCTAGCACAGATACGCAGTATTTT.

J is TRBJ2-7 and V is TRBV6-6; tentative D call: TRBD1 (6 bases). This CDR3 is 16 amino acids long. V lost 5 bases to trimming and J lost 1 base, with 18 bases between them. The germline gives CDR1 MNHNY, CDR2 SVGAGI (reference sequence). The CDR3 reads CASSHSPGHRSYEQYF. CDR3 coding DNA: TGTGCCAGCAGTCATTCCCCGGGACACAGATCCTACGAGCAGTACTTC.

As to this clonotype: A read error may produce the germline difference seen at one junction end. The CDR3 protein is CAGSRAYNEQSF. CDR3 sequence (DNA): TGTGCCGGTAGCAGGGCCTACAATGAGCAGTCCTTC. This chain links TRBV11-2 with TRBJ2-1; D perhaps matches TRBD1 (5 bases). The CDR3 is 12 amino acids. The germline V gene has CDR1 SGHAT and CDR2 FQNNGV.

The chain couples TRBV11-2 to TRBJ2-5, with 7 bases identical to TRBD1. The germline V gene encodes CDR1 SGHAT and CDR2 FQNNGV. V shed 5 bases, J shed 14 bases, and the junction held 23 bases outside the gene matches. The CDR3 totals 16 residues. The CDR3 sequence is CASSKTPGRGKETYYF. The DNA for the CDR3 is TGTGCCAGCAGCAAAACTCCTGGCAGGGGGAAAGAGACCTACTACTTC.

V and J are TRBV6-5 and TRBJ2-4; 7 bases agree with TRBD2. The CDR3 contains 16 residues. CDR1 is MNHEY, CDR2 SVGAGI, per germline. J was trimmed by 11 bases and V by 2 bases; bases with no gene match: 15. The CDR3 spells CASSYGGGLAKIVQYF. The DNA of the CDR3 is TGTGCCAGCAGTTACGGGGGGGGATTAGCCAAAATCGTTCAGTACTTC.

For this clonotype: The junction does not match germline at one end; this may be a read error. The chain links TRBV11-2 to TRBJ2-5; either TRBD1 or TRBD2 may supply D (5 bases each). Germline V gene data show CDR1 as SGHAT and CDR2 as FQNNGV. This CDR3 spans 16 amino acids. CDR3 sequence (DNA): TGTGCCGGCAGCTCAACAGCAGGGAGCTCGGGGGAGACCCAGTACTTC. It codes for CAGSSTAGSSGETQYF.